A single sample is the source of the 10 T cell receptor beta chains below, sequenced in a study of control samples from healthy donors and cancer patients. Only in-frame clones appear in the TCRdb table, and some are missing; sequencing was by immunoSEQ multiplex PCR. The sample includes 130,000 or so clones, 80% to 90% of them seen just once. The material sequenced was blood. These receptors were obtained from a man aged 55-75 years in good health.

This clone was counted a single time. J is TRBJ1-3 and V is TRBV6-1; D perhaps matches TRBD1 (6 bases). Trimming removed 4 bases from V and 0 bases from J, with 10 bases in between. The CDR3 is 15 residues long. The germline gives CDR1 MNHNS, CDR2 SASEGT. The CDR3 DNA reads TGTGCCAGCAGTGCTACAGGGCTCTCTGGAAACACCATATATTTT. It is translated as CASSATGLSGNTIYF.

This chain joins TRBV6-5 and TRBJ2-3; D not certain. The CDR3 is 11 residues long. V shed 6 bases and J shed 5 bases, with 6 bases lying between them. Germline V gives CDR1 MNHEY, CDR2 SVGAGI. The CDR3 DNA follows: TGTGCCAGCAGACACAGAGATACGCAGTATTTT. This encodes CASRHRDTQYF.

CDR3 sequence reads: CASSRQGNEKLFF. The CDR3 nucleotides read TGTGCCAGCAGTAGACAGGGTAATGAAAAACTGTTTTTT. The chain employs TRBV7-2 and TRBJ1-4, with 7 bases lining up with TRBD1. The germline gives CDR1 SGHTA, CDR2 FQGNSA. With 6 bases clipped from V and 4 bases from J, the junction kept 2 bases outside the gene matches. The CDR3 extends over 13 amino acids.

Turning to this clone: The same CDR3 arises from other DNA sequences in this sample as well. This chain connects TRBV18 to TRBJ1-1; D remains unclear. From germline, CDR1 is KGHSH and CDR2 LQKENI. The V and J ends lost 3 bases and 2 bases respectively, with 10 bases between them. The CDR3 loop spans 14 amino acids. Here the CDR3 DNA reads TGTGCCAGCTCACCTGCAGCTCGTAACACTGAAGCTTTCTTT. Translating gives CASSPAARNTEAFF.

This chain links TRBV28 with TRBJ1-5; D is ambiguous. Per germline, CDR1 MDHEN and CDR2 SYDVKM. This CDR3 contains 14 residues. V was shortened by 7 bases and J by 4 bases, with 14 bases between the two germline ends. The CDR3 sequence: CASIVDGKNQPQHF. In DNA form, the CDR3 reads TGTGCCAGCATCGTGGACGGAAAGAATCAGCCCCAGCATTTT.

This chain joins TRBV5-8 and TRBJ1-2, with 8 bases identical to TRBD1. J lost 4 bases, V lost 3 bases, and 2 bases had no gene match. Germline values: CDR1 SGHTS, CDR2 YDEGEE. The CDR3 length is 13 residues. In DNA, the CDR3 is TGTGCCAGCAGCTGGACAGGGATCTATGGCTACACCTTC. Encoded protein: CASSWTGIYGYTF.

The rearrangement uses TRBV6-4 and TRBJ2-1, with a tentative D call TRBD2 (6 bases). Germline lookup yields CDR1 MRHNA and CDR2 SNTAGT. This CDR3 region has 15 residues. V was shortened by 6 bases and J by 8 bases, with 20 bases between the two germline ends. The CDR3 DNA sequence: TGTGCCAGCAGAGGACGGGACTCCCTTGGTGATGAGCAGTTCTTC. Translation gives CASRGRDSLGDEQFF.

The J gene is TRBJ1-5, the V gene TRBV19, with a possible D match to TRBD1 (5 bases). Germline CDR1 reads LNHDA; CDR2 reads SQIVND (reference sequence). V was pared by 3 bases and J by 2 bases, with 8 bases between. The CDR3 consists of 14 residues. The CDR3, as DNA: TGTGCCAGTAGTATCAGGGTAGGCAATCAGCCCCAGCATTTT. It specifies CASSIRVGNQPQHF. The full variable domain, completed using reference TRBV19 and TRBJ1-5, is DGGITQSPKYLFRKEGQNVTLSCEQNLNHDAMYWYRQDPGQGLRLIYYSQIVNDFQKGDIAEGYSVSREKKESFPLTVTSAQKNPTAFYLCASSIRVGNQPQHFGDGTRLSIL.

The rearrangement links TRBV9 to TRBJ2-4; a weak D match, TRBD2 (5 bases). Germline V lookup: CDR1 SGDLS, CDR2 YYNGEE. The V and J ends lost 3 bases and 0 bases respectively, with 7 bases between them. This CDR3 region has 14 residues. CDR3 residues: CASSAGLAKNIQYF. CDR3 in DNA: TGTGCCAGCAGCGCCGGACTAGCCAAAAACATTCAGTACTTC.

This clone turned up a few times. The gene calls are TRBV7-2 and TRBJ2-2, with D unclear. The V end lost 5 bases, the J end lost 3 bases, and 13 bases lay between the germline ends. CDR3 size: 15 residues. Germline CDR1 SGHTA, CDR2 FQGNSA. This chain's CDR3 is CASSLSTSYTGELFF. Written as DNA, the CDR3 is TGTGCCAGCAGCCTTTCGACATCCTACACCGGGGAGCTGTTTTTT.